The clone carrying this TCR beta chain was seen ten or more times. As yet, its antigen is unknown. V was clipped by 5 bases and J by 4 bases, with 6 bases between them. Per germline, CDR1 SGHRS and CDR2 YFSETQ. This CDR3 is 12 amino acids long. Samples came from axillary lymph nodes draining the breast cancer. The data are from a study of breast tumors, draining lymph nodes, adjacent tissues. Study conclusions and caveats: The data were judged consistent with most tumor T cells coming from lymph node and expanding in tumor. That most tumor T cells come from lymph nodes remained unproven. Compared with basal-like, luminal-like tumors shared significantly more repertoire with nontumor tissue.

TCRdb recomputed calls from the multiplex PCR reads with MiXCR, one row per CDR3 protein. The data contain about 110,000 distinct CDR3 sequences, around 30% of them singletons. Input material: axillary lymph node tissue. The rearrangement links TRBV5-1 to TRBJ2-2; D unresolved. This TCR was recovered from a female donor with breast cancer. Some clones in this sample may be carry-over from other donors' samples. The CDR3, as DNA: TGCGCCAGCAGACGTAGCACCGGGGAGCTGTTTTTT. Amino acids: CASRRSTGELFF.